This record concerns one T cell receptor beta chain sequence. Its antigen is unidentified. Data came from immunoSEQ multiplex PCR; TCRdb stores just in-frame clones and leaves some out. Of 1,500,000 or so clones in the sample, approximately 98.5% were seen once. This record belongs to a study of shared clonotypes between healthy human individuals. Study in general: CD4 naive and memory got three plates each, CD8 naive two, CD8 memory one. Study-level results: Clonotypes not shared had lower generation probabilities than those common to all four donors.

The CDR3 loop spans 16 amino acids. The V gene end was trimmed by 4 bases and the J gene end by 2 bases; junction bases not matched to a gene: 6. Germline CDR1 and CDR2: SGHDN and FVKESK. V is TRBV14 and J is TRBJ2-2, with TRBD1 matching over 8 bases. This clonotype originated in a man aged 25 to 45 in good health. The sample consisted of naive CD4+ T cells sorted from blood. This sample's subset: CD45RA+ positively selected. CDR3 nucleotides: TGTGCCAGCAGCCTTTGGACAGGGACTAACACCGGGGAGCTGTTTTTT. Residues: CASSLWTGTNTGELFF.